This T cell receptor beta chain was recorded in a study of CD8+CD57+ T cells in acquired aplastic anemia. Profiling that covered TCR beta VDJ and CDR3 relied on genomic DNA as its template. One entry per CDR3 protein results from TCRdb running MiXCR on the reads. The sample records some 290,000 distinct CDR3 sequences, approximately 57% being singletons. The CDR3 consists of 14 residues. Germline V gene data show CDR1 as DFQATT and CDR2 as SNEGSKA (reference sequence). V lost 6 bases and J lost 5; bases outside the gene matches: 8. The chain is built from TRBV20-1 and TRBJ1-5; 9 bases agree with TRBD1. The clonotype was recovered from a human donor with severe aplastic anemia or a healthy control (not recorded which). The sequenced material came from sorted CD4+, CD8+, or CD8+CD57+ T cells (not recorded which) from PBMCs. The DNA of the CDR3 is TGCAGTGCCAATACAGGGGGCATGGATCAGCCCCAGCATTTT. It specifies CSANTGGMDQPQHF.